This note documents a single T cell receptor (beta chain) sequence. Its specificity is unknown. The authors extracted RNA and reverse transcribed it into cDNA as the sequencing template. Sequencing was performed with immunoSEQ multiplex PCR; in TCRdb, only in-frame clones are kept and a portion is missing. The data contain 130,000 to 150,000 clones, 75% to 90% of them singletons. Patients with alopecia areata provided lesional scalp punch biopsies as well as peripheral blood. The sample is drawn from a study of CD8+ T cells in alopecia areata. Overall study: Treated patients took oral tofacitinib at 5 to 10 mg twice daily.

The CDR3 extends over 14 amino acids. Trimming pared 6 bases from V and 1 base from J, leaving 9 bases between. Germline CDR1 reads SEHNR; CDR2 reads FQNEAQ (reference sequence). Overall study results and limits: Mice showed TCR sharing more clearly than patients did, possibly owing to HLA. Researchers report lesional scalp, most notably alopecia totalis/universalis, outstripped normal scalp in clonality.

The gene calls are TRBV7-9 and TRBJ2-2; TRBD1 might be the D (6 bases). The source of this sequence is a human donor with alopecia areata. The sequenced sample was CD8+ T cells sorted from blood, obtained at week 0. The CDR3 region is CASRGQKNTGELFF. The CDR3 DNA is TGTGCCAGCAGAGGACAGAAGAACACCGGGGAGCTGTTTTTT.